A selection of T cell receptor beta chains follows, all from one sample in a study of CD8 T cells in ankylosing spondylitis. TCRdb analysed the 5' RACE reads with MiXCR anew, one entry per CDR3 protein. The sample holds approximately 92,000 distinct CDR3 sequences; roughly 10% are singletons and the top ten take roughly 5.5%. Sample: blood, either unsorted or a sorted T cell fraction (not recorded which). The receptors stem from a male donor with ankylosing spondylitis or in good health (not recorded which). Both conserved end residues are part of each CDR3. The D gene is left open where the match is weak. The size field is filled for only some rows; it gives once, few, many or a size class.

V	D	length	J	size	DNA	CDR3
TRBV11-2	TRBD2	19	TRBJ2-2	many	TGTGCCAGCAGCTTGTGGACTAGCGGGAGTTACGCGAACACCGGGGAGCTGTTTTTT	CASSLWTSGSYANTGELFF
TRBV12-3/TRBV12-4	TRBD2	14	TRBJ2-5	many	TGTGCCAGCACCAGACTAGCGGGGGGAGAGACCCAGTACTTC	CASTRLAGGETQYF
TRBV20-1	.	13	TRBJ1-2	many	TGCAGTGCTAGGTGGCCGCCTAACTATGGCTACACCTTC	CSARWPPNYGYTF
TRBV12-3/TRBV12-4	TRBD1	14	TRBJ2-1	.	TGTGCCAGCAGTTTAGACAGGGGGGTCAATGAGCAGTTCTTC	CASSLDRGVNEQFF
TRBV12-3/TRBV12-4	.	12	TRBJ2-7	few	TGTGCCAGCAGTTTAGTCAGGGACGAGCAGTACTTC	CASSLVRDEQYF
TRBV7-2	TRBD1	14	TRBJ2-7	many	TGTGCCAGCAGCTGGGACAGGGGAGCCTACGAGCAGTACTTC	CASSWDRGAYEQYF
TRBV6-1	.	14	TRBJ2-2	few	TGTGCCATCAGTGAAGGGCTCTTCACCGGGGAGCTGTTTTTT	CAISEGLFTGELFF
TRBV6-1	TRBD1	13	TRBJ2-7	many	TGTGCCAGCAGCAAGACAGGGGGTGGAGAGCAGTACTTC	CASSKTGGGEQYF
TRBV10-3	TRBD2	13	TRBJ2-7	few	TGTGCCATCAGACTAGCGATGCTCTACGAGCAGTACTTC	CAIRLAMLYEQYF
TRBV12-3/TRBV12-4	TRBD1	15	TRBJ2-2	many	TGTGCCAGCAGCCCGGACAGGAGGAACACCGGGGAGCTGTTTTTT	CASSPDRRNTGELFF
TRBV15	.	12	TRBJ1-1	.	TGTGCCACCAGCAGAGATTTCTCTGAAGCTTTCTTT	CATSRDFSEAFF
TRBV29-1	.	13	TRBJ2-3	few	TGCAGCGGGCAAGAGGGGGTCGCAGATACGCAGTATTTT	CSGQEGVADTQYF
TRBV5-1	.	14	TRBJ2-7	many	TGCGCCAGCACCCTTAGCGGCGGACACTACGAGCAGTACTTC	CASTLSGGHYEQYF
TRBV12-3/TRBV12-4	.	12	TRBJ2-1	few	TGTGCCAGCAGCTGGTCCTACAATGAGCAGTTCTTC	CASSWSYNEQFF
TRBV18	.	14	TRBJ2-7	many	TGTGCCAGCTCACCACCGGCAGACGTGTACGAGCAGTACTTC	CASSPPADVYEQYF
TRBV28	TRBD1	12	TRBJ2-7	many	TGTGCCAGCAGATCCACAGGGGGCGAGCAGTACTTC	CASRSTGGEQYF
TRBV3-1	.	13	TRBJ1-1	many	TGTGCCAGCAGCACCTCGGGGAGAACTGAAGCTTTCTTT	CASSTSGRTEAFF
TRBV28	.	16	TRBJ1-1	once	TGTGCCAGCAGTCGCAACGGCCTGGCCGGGCGGACTGAAGCTTTCTTT	CASSRNGLAGRTEAFF
TRBV29-1	.	13	TRBJ2-7	few	TGCAGCGTTGAAGGAGGACATTTCTACGAGCAGTACTTC	CSVEGGHFYEQYF
TRBV11-2	.	16	TRBJ1-2	many	TGTGCCAGCAGCTCCCAGGAGACAGGCCTGGGCTATGGCTACACCTTC	CASSSQETGLGYGYTF
TRBV7-3	.	16	TRBJ1-6	many	TGTGCCAGCAGCTTACGTGGCGGAGGGTCTAATTCACCCCTCCACTTT	CASSLRGGGSNSPLHF
TRBV7-6	.	15	TRBJ2-2	.	TGTGCCGGCAGCTTAGAGGCACAGGGTTCCGGGGAGCTGTTTTTT	CAGSLEAQGSGELFF
TRBV28	TRBD1	18	TRBJ2-2	many	TGTGCCAGCAGTCTAATCCCGGGACAGGCACAGAACACCGGGGAGCTGTTTTTT	CASSLIPGQAQNTGELFF
TRBV9	.	14	TRBJ2-3	many	TGTGCCAGCAGCCCCAGGGGACGCACAGATACGCAGTATTTT	CASSPRGRTDTQYF
TRBV28	.	14	TRBJ2-5	many	TGTGCCAGCAATCGGTTGGCAGACCAAGAGACCCAGTACTTC	CASNRLADQETQYF
TRBV3-1	.	15	TRBJ2-7	many	TGTGCCAGCAGCCAAGATGGAACGTATACCTACGAGCAGTACTTC	CASSQDGTYTYEQYF
TRBV5-1	.	16	TRBJ1-3	many	TGCGCCAGCAGCTTGGTTACGTTAGTCTCTGGAAACACCATATATTTT	CASSLVTLVSGNTIYF
TRBV27	.	15	TRBJ2-7	many	TGTGCCAGCAGTTTAGGGGATCCCGGGGCCCCTCAGCAGTACTTC	CASSLGDPGAPQQYF
TRBV3-1	.	13	TRBJ2-7	few	TGTGCCAGCAGCCAAGGAGGCGGCTACGAGCAGTACTTC	CASSQGGGYEQYF
TRBV11-3	.	13	TRBJ2-7	.	TGTGCCAGCAGCTTGGGCGGAAATTACGAGCAGTACTTC	CASSLGGNYEQYF
TRBV5-1	TRBD2	16	TRBJ2-3	many	TGCGCCAGCAGCCCCATAGCGGGGGGGTACACAGATACGCAGTATTTT	CASSPIAGGYTDTQYF
TRBV20-1	TRBD2	12	TRBJ2-7	few	TGCAGCCCGGGGGGGGTTTCCTCCGAGCAGTACTTC	CSPGGVSSEQYF
TRBV15	TRBD1	19	TRBJ2-3	many	TGTGCCACCAGCAGCCCCTTCGGGACAGGGGTCCCTAGCACAGATACGCAGTATTTT	CATSSPFGTGVPSTDTQYF
TRBV11-2	TRBD1	15	TRBJ2-7	many	TGTGCCAGCAGCGCCCCGACAGGGATCCTACGCGAGCAGTACTTC	CASSAPTGILREQYF
TRBV28	.	14	TRBJ2-1	many	TGTGCCAGCCAAAACCGAAACAGGTTTGGTGAGCAGTTCTTC	CASQNRNRFGEQFF
TRBV5-6	TRBD1	18	TRBJ2-2	.	TGTGCCAGCGGCCCCGGACTCCTGGACAGGGCGAACACCGGGGAGCTGTTTTTT	CASGPGLLDRANTGELFF
TRBV7-2	.	15	TRBJ1-2	.	TGTGCCAGCAGCTTAGCGCAGGAGGTTAACTATGGCTACACCTTC	CASSLAQEVNYGYTF
TRBV9	TRBD2	14	TRBJ2-5	many	TGTGCCAGCAGCGTGAGCGGGGGGGCGGAGACCCAGTACTTC	CASSVSGGAETQYF
TRBV28	TRBD2	16	TRBJ2-1	many	TGTGCCAGCAGTCCTGCCGGGACTAGCATGGTCAATGAGCAGTTCTTC	CASSPAGTSMVNEQFF
TRBV5-1	.	14	TRBJ1-1	many	TGCGCCAGCAGCGAAAGCTCGGGGTCCAGTGAAGCTTTCTTT	CASSESSGSSEAFF
TRBV5-1	.	15	TRBJ2-3	.	TGCGCCAGCAGCTTGAATCCCCGGGGGCCGGATACGCAGTATTTT	CASSLNPRGPDTQYF
TRBV29-1	.	12	TRBJ2-1	many	TGCAGCGTTGAAGATCAAGCGGCAGAGCAGTTCTTC	CSVEDQAAEQFF
TRBV20-1	.	14	TRBJ1-5	many	TGCAGTGCTAGAGACTGGAAGGGAAGTCAGCCCCAGCATTTT	CSARDWKGSQPQHF
TRBV7-6	.	12	TRBJ2-7	many	TGTGCCAGCAGCTTCCTGGGTCAAGAGCAGTACTTC	CASSFLGQEQYF
TRBV2	TRBD1	15	TRBJ1-5	many	TGTGCCAGCAGTGGGACAGGGGGTAGCAATCAGCCCCAGCATTTT	CASSGTGGSNQPQHF
TRBV6-5	TRBD1	17	TRBJ1-3	many	TGTGCCAGCAGTTACGCAATAAAGGGGGCCCTCGGAAACACCATATATTTT	CASSYAIKGALGNTIYF
TRBV12-3/TRBV12-4	.	16	TRBJ1-2	many	TGTGCCAGCAGTTTAGGATACGGACCCTCTAGGTCTGGCTACACCTTC	CASSLGYGPSRSGYTF
TRBV25-1	.	13	TRBJ1-2	many	TGTGCCAGCAGTGAACTATATCGGTCTGGCTACACCTTC	CASSELYRSGYTF
TRBV6-1	TRBD2	15	TRBJ2-3	many	TGTGCCAGCAGTCCCGGGACTAGCGGGCCGGGGGCGCAGTATTTT	CASSPGTSGPGAQYF
TRBV28	.	11	TRBJ2-1	.	TGTGCCAGCAGTGTGAGGACAGAGCAGTTCTTC	CASSVRTEQFF
TRBV6-5	TRBD1	15	TRBJ1-1	many	TGTGCCAGCAGTTACCTCGGGACAGGGGCGAATGAAGCTTTCTTT	CASSYLGTGANEAFF
TRBV29-1	.	15	TRBJ2-5	many	TGCAGCGTTGAAGGGGGTCAGCATGCTGGGGAGACCCAGTACTTC	CSVEGGQHAGETQYF
TRBV23-1	.	13	TRBJ2-1	many	TGCGCCAGCAGTCACTCAGAGGGCAATGAGCAGTTCTTC	CASSHSEGNEQFF